The T cell receptor (beta chain) under discussion was sequenced for a study of T cells in Graves' hyperthyroidism and ophthalmopathy. The CDR3 is made up of 15 amino acids. V lost 4 bases and J 2 bases, leaving 12 bases between the germline ends. The germline gives CDR1 SGHTA, CDR2 FQGTGA. Study-level points and caveats: Most thyroid clonotypes with frequency above 0.001 were detected in blood. Ophthalmopathy, which appeared later, was predicted by the model a median about 6.8 months before onset. Ophthalmopathy stood apart from stable hyperthyroidism in a 13 V-J model.

From RNA transcripts, TCR beta CDR3 regions were amplified. When the TCR CDR3 underwent first-round RT-PCR, the HTBI primer set was used. TCRdb itself ran the multiplex PCR reads through MiXCR, one entry per CDR3 protein. The table has about 690,000 distinct CDR3 sequences, 15% to 20% seen once. About this clonotype: The antigen remains unidentified.

Every diagnosis used clinical symptoms, serum thyroxine and TRAb, thyroid ultrasound and orbital computed tomography. Sequences were obtained from blood. The chain employs TRBV7-3 and TRBJ2-1; D perhaps matches TRBD2 (6 bases). The clonotype originates from a man aged 50 or older with Graves' hyperthyroidism. The CDR3 loop reads CASSWGDSPYNEQFF. The DNA of the CDR3 is TGTGCCAGCAGCTGGGGGGACTCTCCCTACAATGAGCAGTTCTTC. The variable domain in full, with the rest retrieved from reference TRBV7-3 and TRBJ2-1, is GAGVSQTPSNKVTEKGKYVELRCDPISGHTALYWYRQSLGQGPEFLIYFQGTGAADDSGLPNDRFFAVRPEGSVSTLKIQRTERGDSAVYLCASSWGDSPYNEQFFGPGTRLTVL.